The T cell receptor beta chain under discussion was sequenced for a study of pediatric ulcerative colitis. Per germline, CDR1 SGHVS and CDR2 FQNEAQ. V gave up 4 bases and J gave up 4 bases, with 13 bases separating them. This CDR3 contains 14 residues. One to two pinch biopsies were taken from the rectum during colonoscopy. Here immunoSEQ multiplex PCR was the method, and the copy in TCRdb shows in-frame clones only, minus some. The sample lists tens of thousands of clones; under 80% were seen once. The clonotype was recovered from a girl aged 5-17 years with moderate ulcerative colitis. The chain carries TRBV7-8 and TRBJ1-2, with D possibly being TRBD1 (6 bases). The sequenced sample was gut tissue. DNA for the CDR3: TGTGCCAGCAGCTCGGACAGCGAGACCTATGGCTACACCTTC. Protein sequence: CASSSDSETYGYTF.